One and the same sample provided the 22 T cell receptor beta chains below, sequenced in a study of blood T cell repertoires in COVID-19. Repertoires were generated with immunoSEQ multiplex PCR, while TCRdb's copy carries only in-frame clones and drops some. Of roughly 170,000 clones detected, about 80% appear once; the ten largest clones hold less than 15%. The sequencing sample was made of PBMCs or T cells enriched from blood (not recorded which). All receptors derive from a man aged 45-65 years who had recovered from COVID-19.

The chain links TRBV29-1 to TRBJ2-2; D is ambiguous. From germline, CDR1 is SQVTM and CDR2 ANQGSEA. With 6 bases removed from V and 1 base from J, the gap between germline ends came to 6 bases. CDR3 length: 12 amino acids. The CDR3: CSVYMNTGELFF. CDR3 DNA: TGCAGCGTGTACATGAACACCGGGGAGCTGTTTTTT.

The CDR3: CAISEGQPNYGYTF. The CDR3, as DNA: TGTGCCATCAGTGAGGGACAGCCTAACTATGGCTACACCTTC. This sequence joins TRBV10-3 and TRBJ1-2, with a weak D call TRBD1 (6 bases). The germline V and J ends were trimmed by 2 bases and 0 bases, with 7 bases remaining between them. This CDR3 has 14 residues. CDR1 and CDR2 from the germline V gene are ENHRY and SYGVKD.

This clone was detected only a few times. V is TRBV3-1 (or the pseudogene TRBV3-2) and J is TRBJ1-5; D is uncertain. CDR3 size: 12 residues. Germline CDR1 reads LGHDT; CDR2 reads YNNKEL (reference sequence). Trimming pared 3 bases from V and 7 bases from J, leaving 7 bases between. CDR3 sequence reads: CASSQGWQPQHF. CDR3 coding DNA: TGTGCCAGCAGCCAGGGCTGGCAGCCCCAGCATTTT.

The genes are TRBV24-1 and TRBJ2-7; 9 bases map to TRBD1. V lost 3 bases, J lost 3 bases, and 8 bases stayed unmatched. This CDR3 comprises 16 residues. Germline CDR1 and CDR2: KGHDR and SFDVKD. DNA of the CDR3: TGTGCCACCAGTGATCCCGGGACAGGGAACGTCTACGAGCAGTACTTC. This encodes CATSDPGTGNVYEQYF.

The CDR3 reads CASSWDRGRSPLHF. DNA for the CDR3: TGTGCCAGCAGCTGGGACAGGGGGCGTTCACCCCTCCACTTT. The chain is built from TRBV7-8 and TRBJ1-6, with TRBD1 matching 12 bases. The junction had 1 base not matched to a gene; V was cut back by 4 bases and J by 9 bases. The CDR3 loop spans 14 amino acids. Germline values: CDR1 SGHVS, CDR2 FQNEAQ.

The V gene is TRBV4-1, the J gene TRBJ2-5; 13 bases map to TRBD2. Germline assignment: CDR1 MGHRA and CDR2 YSYEKL. The V segment lost 4 bases and the J segment 3 bases; nucleotides outside the gene matches: 5. This CDR3 spans 16 amino acids. CDR3 loop: CASSPLGLAGEETQYF. In DNA, the CDR3 is TGCGCCAGCAGCCCCCTCGGACTAGCGGGGGAAGAGACCCAGTACTTC.

Only a few counts were recorded for this clone. V gene TRBV6-5 combines with J gene TRBJ1-1; 10 positions match TRBD1. V dropped 5 bases and J dropped 5; count of bases not matched to a gene: 8. This CDR3 spans 15 amino acids. Germline loops: CDR1 MNHEY, CDR2 SVGAGI. The CDR3 protein is CASSTGDRGLTEAFF. The CDR3 DNA follows: TGTGCCAGCAGTACTGGGGACAGGGGTTTAACTGAAGCTTTCTTT.

This sequence joins TRBV7-9 and TRBJ2-3; the D gene could be TRBD1 or TRBD2 (6 bases each). CDR1 is SEHNR and CDR2 is FQNEAQ in the germline V gene (reference sequence). This CDR3 has 14 amino acids. V was shortened by 10 bases and J by 0 bases, with 14 bases between the two germline ends. The CDR3 protein is CATRGGLSTDTQYF. For the CDR3, the DNA is TGTGCCACCAGGGGAGGCCTTAGCACAGATACGCAGTATTTT.

This clone was counted once. The CDR3 here is CATSDNSGRGGTEAFF. In DNA form, the CDR3 reads TGTGCCACCAGTGATAACTCGGGCCGGGGGGGGACTGAAGCTTTCTTT. The chain couples TRBV24-1 to TRBJ1-1; perhaps TRBD1 as D (5 bases). V lost 3 bases and J 5 bases, leaving 18 bases between the germline ends. This CDR3 is 16 amino acids long. Germline CDR1 is KGHDR and CDR2 is SFDVKD.

The rearrangement uses TRBV5-1 and TRBJ2-5, with TRBD2 identical over 7 bases. The CDR3 is 14 residues long. V dropped 0 bases and J dropped 5; count of bases not matched to a gene: 4. Germline values: CDR1 SGHRS, CDR2 YFSETQ. The CDR3 loop reads CASSLATGGETQYF. The CDR3, as DNA: TGCGCCAGCAGCTTGGCCACGGGGGGTGAGACCCAGTACTTC.

V usage is TRBV4-2 and J usage is TRBJ1-6, with 12 bases identical to TRBD1. From germline, CDR1 is LGHNA and CDR2 YNFKEQ. The junction had 4 bases not matched to a gene; V was cut back by 0 bases and J by 1 base. CDR3 size: 19 residues. CDR3 loop: CASSQEGGQGASYNSPLHF. The CDR3 DNA reads TGTGCCAGCAGCCAAGAGGGGGGACAGGGGGCTTCCTATAATTCACCCCTCCACTTT.

The V gene is TRBV19, the J gene TRBJ2-1; 8 bases map to TRBD2. Looked up from germline, CDR1 is LNHDA and CDR2 is SQIVND (reference sequence). The CDR3 has 13 residues. The junction had 4 bases not matched to a gene; V was cut back by 2 bases and J by 10 bases. In nucleotides, the CDR3 is TGTGCCAGTAGTATAACGGGGGGGCAGGAGCAGTTCTTC. This translates into CASSITGGQEQFF.

J is TRBJ2-7 and V is TRBV4-3; 7 bases line up with TRBD1. The CDR3 is 12 amino acids. V gave up 4 bases and J gave up 6 bases; unmatched junction bases: 3. Per germline, CDR1 LGHNA and CDR2 YSLEER. The CDR3, as DNA: TGCGCCAGCAGCCCCCCAGGGGGCGAGCAGTACTTC. Protein: CASSPPGGEQYF.

The chain employs TRBV6-2 or TRBV6-3 and TRBJ1-2; no clear D gene. This CDR3 has 13 amino acids. CDR1 and CDR2 (germline): MNHEY, SVGEGT. Between the trimmed V and J ends, which lost 6 bases and 4 bases, there was a span of 12 bases. The CDR3 region is CASSNPPSYGYTF. For the CDR3, the DNA is TGTGCCAGCAGCAATCCCCCATCCTATGGCTACACCTTC.

The V call is TRBV12-3 or TRBV12-4, the J call TRBJ1-2; D ambiguous. V lost 3 bases to trimming and J lost 6 bases, with 8 bases between them. CDR3 length equals 12 residues. CDR3 sequence (DNA): TGTGCCAGCAGTTTTCTATACGATGGCTACACCTTC. Amino acids: CASSFLYDGYTF.

The chain links TRBV2 to TRBJ1-1; tentative D call: TRBD1 (5 bases). CDR1 SNHLY and CDR2 FYNNEI come from the germline V gene. Trimming cost V 6 bases and J 3 bases, with 11 bases left between them. The length of the CDR3 is 13 residues. The CDR3 here is CASRPPGDTEAFF. The CDR3, as DNA: TGTGCCAGCAGGCCTCCGGGGGACACTGAAGCTTTCTTT.

This chain joins TRBV27 and TRBJ2-3, with a possible D match to TRBD1 (5 bases). Trimming shortened V by 9 bases and J by 5 bases, and 12 bases separated the two germline ends. CDR1 is MNHEY and CDR2 is SMNVEV in the germline V gene (reference sequence). The CDR3 loop spans 12 amino acids. The CDR3 DNA is TGTGCCAGTGGATCCAGGGAAGATACGCAGTATTTT. Translating gives CASGSREDTQYF.

This chain joins TRBV21-1 and TRBJ1-1. TRBV21-1 is labeled a pseudogene. The length of the CDR3 is 15 residues. CDR3 region: CASSTRGGPNTEAFF. For the CDR3, the DNA is TGTGCCAGCAGCACCCGGGGAGGGCCGAACACTGAAGCTTTCTTT.

Here the CDR3 DNA reads TGTGCCAGCAGCTTGTATGGAGGGACGACTAATGAAAAACTGTTTTTT. This codes for CASSLYGGTTNEKLFF. V usage is TRBV5-8 and J usage is TRBJ1-4; possibly TRBD1 for D (5 bases). Germline CDR1 SGHTS, CDR2 YDEGEE. The CDR3 spans 16 residues. V lost 1 base, J lost 2 bases, and 12 bases lay in between. Full variable domain (missing parts from reference TRBV5-8 and TRBJ1-4): EAGVTQSPTHLIKTRGQQATLRCSPISGHTSVYWYQQALGLGLQFLLWYDEGEERNRGNFPPRFSGRQFPNYSSELNVNALELEDSALYLCASSLYGGTTNEKLFFGSGTQLSVL.

This clone was found a few times. This chain joins TRBV27 and TRBJ1-1; TRBD1 might be the D (6 bases). Trimming left V 6 bases short and J 0 bases short, with 14 bases between. The length of the CDR3 is 15 residues. The germline V gene encodes CDR1 MNHEY and CDR2 SMNVEV (reference sequence). The CDR3 region is CASSPRGHLNTEAFF. In DNA, the CDR3 is TGTGCCAGCAGCCCTCGGGGACACCTGAACACTGAAGCTTTCTTT.

The rearrangement uses TRBV7-2 and TRBJ1-2; D is ambiguous. V lost 3 bases, J lost 8 bases, and 10 bases lay in between. The CDR3 sequence is 12 residues long. The germline CDR1 and CDR2 sequences are SGHTA and FQGNSA. CDR3 DNA sequence: TGTGCCAGCAGCTTGAGCCGAGGGGGCTACACCTTC. Amino acids: CASSLSRGGYTF. Full variable domain (remainder filled in from reference TRBV7-2 and TRBJ1-2): GAGVSQSPSNKVTEKGKDVELRCDPISGHTALYWYRQSLGQGLEFLIYFQGNSAPDKSGLPSDRFSAERTGGSVSTLTIQRTQQEDSAVYLCASSLSRGGYTFGSGTRLTVV.

The chain uses TRBV6-5 and TRBJ1-1; possibly TRBD1 for D (5 bases). Germline values: CDR1 MNHEY, CDR2 SVGAGI. Trimming pared 6 bases from V and 1 base from J, leaving 6 bases between. CDR3 length equals 12 residues. In DNA form, the CDR3 reads TGTGCCAGCAGAGACAGGAACACTGAAGCTTTCTTT. Translating gives CASRDRNTEAFF.